Presented here are 2 T cell receptor beta chains from one specimen sequenced in a study of cytomegalovirus exposure and HLA in healthy donors (dated by TCRdb to 2015 to 2018). Libraries came from the immunoSEQ multiplex PCR assay. For the multiplex PCR, a mixture combining 60 forward primers for TCR Vbeta segments and 13 reverse primers for TCR Jbeta segments was used. TCRdb took this table from immuneACCESS and kept in-frame rearrangements with V and J called. Such tables lack part of the clones; where checked against another copy, unresolved V genes explain under half of the gap, and the rest is unexplained. In all, the sample holds about 64,000 clones, and under 80% of those were seen once. The top ten constitute approximately 5.4% of the sample. Sequencing was done on a sample of PBMCs. The receptors shown here come from a male donor in good health and CMV-seropositive.

The chain couples TRBV18 to TRBJ1-1; 9 nucleotides agree with TRBD1. This CDR3 has 16 amino acids. Germline V gives CDR1 KGHSH, CDR2 LQKENI. The V and J ends lost 3 bases and 0 bases, in that order; junction bases with no gene match: 5. CDR3 coding DNA: TGTGCCAGCTCACCCGGGACAGGGCCCATGAACACTGAAGCTTTCTTT. It specifies CASSPGTGPMNTEAFF.

This clone occurred once. The chain joins TRBV6-6 to TRBJ2-3, with a possible D match to TRBD1 (5 bases). The CDR3 is made up of 14 amino acids. Germline V gene sequence: CDR1 MNHNY, CDR2 SVGAGI (reference sequence). Trimming shortened V by 7 bases and J by 2 bases, and 13 bases separated the two germline ends. This CDR3 reads CASMVREHTDTQYF. CDR3 bases: TGTGCCAGCATGGTCAGGGAACACACAGATACGCAGTATTTT.